The present T cell receptor beta chain was sequenced within a study of blood T cell repertoires in COVID-19. Looking at the study overall: The study drew acute and convalescent COVID-19 samples from the United States, Italy and Spain. T cells, B-cell-depleted T cells, or PBMCs provided the cDNA or gDNA that served as material.

The participants were between roughly 18 and 89 years old and came from about two dozen US areas. Germline values: CDR1 KGHSH, CDR2 LQKENI. The CDR3 runs 14 residues. Germline trimming cut 3 bases from V and 5 bases from J; bases unmatched to any gene: 4. Only in-frame clones appear in the TCRdb table, and some are missing; sequencing was by immunoSEQ multiplex PCR. The sample lists roughly 150,000 clones, 70% to 85% occurring once. This clonotype was obtained from a woman aged 18-29 years who had been exposed to COVID-19. This rearrangement joins TRBV18 to TRBJ1-5; the match to TRBD1 covers 7 bases. Material: PBMCs or T cells enriched from blood (not recorded which). CDR3 bases: TGTGCCAGCTCACCTGGGACAGCTGATCAGCCCCAGCATTTT. Its translation is CASSPGTADQPQHF. Supplemented by reference TRBV18 and TRBJ1-5, the full variable domain reads NAGVMQNPRHLVRRRGQEARLRCSPMKGHSHVYWYRQLPEEGLKFMVYLQKENIIDESGMPKERFSAEFPKEGPSILRIQQVVRGDSAAYFCASSPGTADQPQHFGDGTRLSIL.